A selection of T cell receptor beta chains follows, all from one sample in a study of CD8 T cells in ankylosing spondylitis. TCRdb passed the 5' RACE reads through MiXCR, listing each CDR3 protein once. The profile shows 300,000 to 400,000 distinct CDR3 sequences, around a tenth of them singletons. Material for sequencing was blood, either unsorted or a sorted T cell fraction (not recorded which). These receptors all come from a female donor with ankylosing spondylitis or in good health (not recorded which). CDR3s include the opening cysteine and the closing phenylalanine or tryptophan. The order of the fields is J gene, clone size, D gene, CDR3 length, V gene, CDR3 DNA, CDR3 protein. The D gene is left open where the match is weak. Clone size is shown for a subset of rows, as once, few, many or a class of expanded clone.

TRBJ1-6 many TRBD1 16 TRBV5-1 TGCGCCAGCAGCTCGCATAGGACAGGGGAACGATCACCCCTCCACTTT CASSSHRTGERSPLHF
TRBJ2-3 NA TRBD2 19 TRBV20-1 TGCTGTGCTAGAGCCGAGGGCGGACTAGCGGGCCAAATCACAGATACGCAGTATTTT CCARAEGGLAGQITDTQYF
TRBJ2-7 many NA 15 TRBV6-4 TGTGCCAGCAATCAAGGACAGTGCATCTCCTACGAGCAGTACTTC CASNQGQCISYEQYF
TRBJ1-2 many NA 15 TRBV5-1 TGCGCCAGCAGCCCTGCGGCGGGGTCGATCTATGGCTACACCTTC CASSPAAGSIYGYTF
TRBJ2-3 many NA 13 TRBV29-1 TGCAGCGTTGAATTTGCCTTCACAGATACGCAGTATTTT CSVEFAFTDTQYF
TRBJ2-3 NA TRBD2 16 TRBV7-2 TGTGCCAGCAGCCTCGACTGGGCGGGGGTATCAGATACGCAGTATTTT CASSLDWAGVSDTQYF
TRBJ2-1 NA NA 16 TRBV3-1 TGTGCCAGCAGCCTTACCCAGGGGGGACTGCACAATGAGCAGTTCTTC CASSLTQGGLHNEQFF
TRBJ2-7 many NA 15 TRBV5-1 TGCGCCAGCAGCTTGTGGGGGACCCCTACCTACGAGCAGTACTTC CASSLWGTPTYEQYF
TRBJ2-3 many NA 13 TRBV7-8 TGTGCCAGCAGCTCACAACTGGGAGATACGCAGTATTTT CASSSQLGDTQYF
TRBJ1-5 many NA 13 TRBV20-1 TGCAGTGCTTGGGACAATAGCAATCAGCCCCAGCATTTT CSAWDNSNQPQHF
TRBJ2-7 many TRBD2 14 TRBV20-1 TGCAGTGCAACCTCTAGCGGGGGTCGCTACGAGCAGTACTTC CSATSSGGRYEQYF
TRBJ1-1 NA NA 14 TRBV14 TGTGCCAGCAGCCGGGCGGTTGTAGGCTCTGAAGCTTTCTTT CASSRAVVGSEAFF
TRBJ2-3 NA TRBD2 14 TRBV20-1 TGCAGTGCTAGACCAGCGGGGGTTATGGATACGCAGTATTTT CSARPAGVMDTQYF
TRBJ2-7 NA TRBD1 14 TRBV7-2 TGTGCCAGCAGGTTGGACAGGGGGACCTGCGAGCAGTACTTC CASRLDRGTCEQYF
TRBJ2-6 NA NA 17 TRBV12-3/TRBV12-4 TGTGCCAGCAGTTGGGGGGGGGCTCAGACTGGGGCCAACGTCCTGACTTTC CASSWGGAQTGANVLTF
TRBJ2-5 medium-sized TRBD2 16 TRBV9 TGTGCCAGCAGCGTAGAAGGTAGCGGGCCCCTGGGGACCCAGTACTTC CASSVEGSGPLGTQYF
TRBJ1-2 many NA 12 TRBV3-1 TGTGCCAGCAGCCAAGTGGTTTGGGGCTACACCTTC CASSQVVWGYTF
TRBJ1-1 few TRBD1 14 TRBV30 TGTGCCTATCGGACAGGCCTCGAGGTAACTGAAGCTTTCTTT CAYRTGLEVTEAFF
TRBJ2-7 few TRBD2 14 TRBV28 TGTGCCAGCGTTGGACTAGCGGGACAAGGCGAGCAGTACTTC CASVGLAGQGEQYF
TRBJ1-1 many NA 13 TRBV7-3 TGTGCCAGCAGCAAGAACAGGGAAGGTGAAGCTTTCTTT CASSKNREGEAFF
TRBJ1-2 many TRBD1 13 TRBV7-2 TGTGCCAGCAGGCGACAGGGTAACTATGGCTACACCTTC CASRRQGNYGYTF
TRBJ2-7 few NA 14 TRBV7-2 TGTGCCAGCAGCTTAGCGGCCAGGGACTACGAGCAGTACTTC CASSLAARDYEQYF
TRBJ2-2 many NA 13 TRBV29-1 TGCAGCGGCTATACCGGGAACACCGGGGAGCTGTTTTTT CSGYTGNTGELFF
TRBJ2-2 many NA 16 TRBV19 TGTGCCAGTAGTATACGCGCTAGAGGGAACACCGGGGAGCTGTTTTTT CASSIRARGNTGELFF
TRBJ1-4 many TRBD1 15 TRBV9 TGTGCCAGCAGCCCCCGGGGGGGACAGAGTGAAAAACTGTTTTTT CASSPRGGQSEKLFF
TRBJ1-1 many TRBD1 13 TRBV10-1 TGCGCCAGCAGTGAGTCCGGACCGACAGGGCGTTTCTTT CASSESGPTGRFF
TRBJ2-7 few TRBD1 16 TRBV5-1 TGCGCCAGCAGCTCCCTCCTAGACAGGGCGCCCTACGAGCAGTACTTC CASSSLLDRAPYEQYF
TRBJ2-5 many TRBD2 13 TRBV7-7 TGTGCTAGCACCCCGGGGGAGGGAGAGACCCAGTACTTC CASTPGEGETQYF
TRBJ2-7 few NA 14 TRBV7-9 TGTGCCAGCAGCTCCGGGACACCTACCCACGAGCAGTACTTC CASSSGTPTHEQYF
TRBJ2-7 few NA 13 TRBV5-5 TGTGCCAGCAGCTTGGATCCCGGATCCGAGCAGTACTTC CASSLDPGSEQYF
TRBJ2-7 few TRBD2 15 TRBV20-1 TGCAGTGCTAGTAGTGCAGGGGGACTAGCGGGAGATCCGTACTTC CSASSAGGLAGDPYF
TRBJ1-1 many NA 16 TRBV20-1 TGCAGTGCTAGAGATTACGACAGGAGAATGAACACTGAAGCTTTCTTT CSARDYDRRMNTEAFF
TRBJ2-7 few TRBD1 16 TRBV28 TGTGCCAGCAGTTTATACGTAGGACAGGTTATCTACGAGCAGTACTTC CASSLYVGQVIYEQYF
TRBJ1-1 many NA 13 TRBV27 TGTGCCAGCAGTTTATCCAGGGACGCTGAAGCTTTCTTT CASSLSRDAEAFF
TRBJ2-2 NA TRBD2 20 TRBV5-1 TGCGCCAGCAGCTTGCGTAGGCGGGAGCTCTCCAGGTCTCTCACCGGGGAGCTGTTTTTT CASSLRRRELSRSLTGELFF
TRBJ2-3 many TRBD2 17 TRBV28 TGTGCCAGCAGTTTACTAGCGGGAGGGCCCAGCACAGATACGCAGTATTTT CASSLLAGGPSTDTQYF
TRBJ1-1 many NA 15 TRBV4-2 TGTGCCAGCAGCCAAGATCTACAGGACCCCACTGAAGCTTTCTTT CASSQDLQDPTEAFF
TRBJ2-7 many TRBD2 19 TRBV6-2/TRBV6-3 TGTGCCAGCAGTTCTACCGGGACTAGCGGGAGACCGTTCTCCTACGAGCAGTACTTC CASSSTGTSGRPFSYEQYF
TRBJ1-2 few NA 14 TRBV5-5 TGTGCCAGCAGCCTGAGACAGACTAACTATGGCTACACCTTC CASSLRQTNYGYTF
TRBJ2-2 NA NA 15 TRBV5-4 TGTGCCAGCAGCCAACAGGGCTTCAGGTCCGGGGAGCTGTTTTTT CASSQQGFRSGELFF
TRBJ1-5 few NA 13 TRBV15 TGTGCCACCAGCCCGGGGAGGAGTCAGCCCCAGCATTTT CATSPGRSQPQHF
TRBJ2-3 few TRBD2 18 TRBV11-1 TGTGCCAGCAGCTTACGCCGACTAGCGGGGGGCCGGGCAGATACGCAGTATTTT CASSLRRLAGGRADTQYF